This T cell receptor beta chain was retrieved from a study of blood T cells in healthy people across ages. At the level of the study: Template switching recovered approximately one barcoded beta molecule for every two T cells.

PCR was performed a second time for 7 to 11 cycles using a sample-barcoded 5' primer and a J-beta primer mix. A minimum of 2.5 million CDR3-containing paired-end reads was obtained for each sample. TCRdb ran MiXCR on the 5' RACE reads and lists one entry per CDR3 protein. The sample lists approximately 350,000 distinct CDR3 sequences, approximately 51% occurring once. Sequencing was carried out using blood. This clonotype was sampled from a man aged 60-69 years in good health.

CDR3 nucleotide sequence: TGTGCCAGCAGCTTAGATCGGGGGCCGGAAGATACGCAGTATTTT. Translation gives CASSLDRGPEDTQYF. J is TRBJ2-3 and V is TRBV11-2, with D perhaps given as TRBD1 or TRBD2 (6 bases each). The ends were cut back, 0 bases at V and 5 bases at J, with 12 bases in the middle. This CDR3 spans 15 amino acids. Germline CDR1 SGHAT, CDR2 FQNNGV.